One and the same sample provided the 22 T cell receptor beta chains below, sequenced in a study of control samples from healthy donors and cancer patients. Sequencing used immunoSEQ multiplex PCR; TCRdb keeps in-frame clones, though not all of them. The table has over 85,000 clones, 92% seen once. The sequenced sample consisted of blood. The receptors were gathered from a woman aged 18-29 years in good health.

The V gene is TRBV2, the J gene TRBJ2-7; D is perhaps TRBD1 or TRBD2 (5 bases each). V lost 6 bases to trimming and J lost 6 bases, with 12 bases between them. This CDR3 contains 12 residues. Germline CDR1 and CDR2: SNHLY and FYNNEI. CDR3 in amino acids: CASRGLRVEQYF. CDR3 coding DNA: TGTGCCAGCAGGGGGCTGAGGGTCGAGCAGTACTTC.

CDR3: CSASGLAGGPTDTQYF. CDR3 nucleotide sequence: TGCAGTGCTAGTGGGCTAGCGGGAGGGCCGACAGATACGCAGTATTTT. The chain joins TRBV20-1 to TRBJ2-3; 12 bases are a match to TRBD2. V shed 3 bases, J shed 3 bases, and the junction held 7 bases outside the gene matches. Germline CDR1 is DFQATT and CDR2 is SNEGSKA (reference sequence). The CDR3 covers 16 residues.

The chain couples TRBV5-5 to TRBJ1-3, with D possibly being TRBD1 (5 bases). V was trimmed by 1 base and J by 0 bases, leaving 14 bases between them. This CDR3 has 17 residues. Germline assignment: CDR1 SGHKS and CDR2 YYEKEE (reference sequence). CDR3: CASSLSRDGHSGNTIYF. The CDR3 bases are TGTGCCAGCAGCTTGTCCAGGGATGGGCACTCTGGAAACACCATATATTTT.

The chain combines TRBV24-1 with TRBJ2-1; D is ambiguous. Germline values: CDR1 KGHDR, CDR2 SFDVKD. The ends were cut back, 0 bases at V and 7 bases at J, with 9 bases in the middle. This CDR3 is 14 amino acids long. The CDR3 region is CATSDLSEWNEQFF. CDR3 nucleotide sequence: TGTGCCACCAGTGATTTGTCAGAGTGGAATGAGCAGTTCTTC.

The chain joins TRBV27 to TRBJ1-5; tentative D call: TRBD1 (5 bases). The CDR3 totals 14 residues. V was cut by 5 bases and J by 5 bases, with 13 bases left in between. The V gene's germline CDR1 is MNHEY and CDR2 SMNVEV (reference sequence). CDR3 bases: TGTGCCAGCAGTCCCAGGGTGGGACATCAGCCCCAGCATTTT. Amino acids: CASSPRVGHQPQHF.

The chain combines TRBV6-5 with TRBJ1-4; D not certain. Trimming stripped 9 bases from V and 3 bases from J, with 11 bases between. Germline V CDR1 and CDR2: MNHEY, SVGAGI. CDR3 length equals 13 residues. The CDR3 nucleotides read TGTGCCAGTTCCGGGTTGGCTAATGAAAAACTGTTTTTT. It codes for CASSGLANEKLFF.

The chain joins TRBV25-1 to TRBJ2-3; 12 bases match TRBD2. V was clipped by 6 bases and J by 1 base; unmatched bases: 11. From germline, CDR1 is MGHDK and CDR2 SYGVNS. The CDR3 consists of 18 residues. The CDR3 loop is CASRHGTSGPLRTDTQYF. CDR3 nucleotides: TGTGCCAGCAGACACGGGACTAGCGGGCCCCTTCGCACAGATACGCAGTATTTT.

CDR3 DNA sequence: TGTGCCAGCAGCTTGGGGCTCGGCGGACCCTATGGCTACACCTTC. It specifies CASSLGLGGPYGYTF. The chain is built from TRBV5-6 and TRBJ1-2; no definite D call. CDR1 is SGHDT and CDR2 is YYEEEE in the germline V gene. V was clipped by 0 bases and J by 4 bases, with 13 bases between them. This CDR3 region has 15 residues.

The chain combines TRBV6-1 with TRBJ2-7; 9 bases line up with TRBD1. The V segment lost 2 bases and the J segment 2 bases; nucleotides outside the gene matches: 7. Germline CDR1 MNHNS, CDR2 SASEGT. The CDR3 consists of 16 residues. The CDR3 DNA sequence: TGTGCCAGCAGTGAATGGTTAGGGACAGGGACCTACGAGCAGTACTTC. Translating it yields CASSEWLGTGTYEQYF.

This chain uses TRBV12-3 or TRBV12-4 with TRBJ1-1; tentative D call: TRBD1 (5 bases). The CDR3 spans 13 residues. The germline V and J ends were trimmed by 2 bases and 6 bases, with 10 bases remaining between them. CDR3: CASSLMDKAEAFF. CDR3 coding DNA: TGTGCCAGCAGTTTAATGGACAAAGCTGAAGCTTTCTTT.

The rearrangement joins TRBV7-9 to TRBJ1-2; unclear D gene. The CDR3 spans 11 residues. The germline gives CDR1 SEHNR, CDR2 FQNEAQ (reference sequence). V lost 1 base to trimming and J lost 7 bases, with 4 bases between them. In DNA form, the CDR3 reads TGTGCCAGCAGCTTAGATAGTGGCTACACCTTC. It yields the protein CASSLDSGYTF.

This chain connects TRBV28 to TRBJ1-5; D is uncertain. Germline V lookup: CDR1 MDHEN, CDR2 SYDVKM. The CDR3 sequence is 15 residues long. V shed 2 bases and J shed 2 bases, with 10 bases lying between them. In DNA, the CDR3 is TGTGCCAGCAGTTTAAGGTCCTTTGGCAATCAGCCCCAGCATTTT. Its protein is CASSLRSFGNQPQHF.

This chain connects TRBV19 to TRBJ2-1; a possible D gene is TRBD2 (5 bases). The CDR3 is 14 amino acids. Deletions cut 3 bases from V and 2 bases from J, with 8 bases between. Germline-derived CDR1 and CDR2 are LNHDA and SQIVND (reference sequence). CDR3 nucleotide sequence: TGTGCCAGTAGTATGGGAGAAACCTACAATGAGCAGTTCTTC. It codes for CASSMGETYNEQFF.

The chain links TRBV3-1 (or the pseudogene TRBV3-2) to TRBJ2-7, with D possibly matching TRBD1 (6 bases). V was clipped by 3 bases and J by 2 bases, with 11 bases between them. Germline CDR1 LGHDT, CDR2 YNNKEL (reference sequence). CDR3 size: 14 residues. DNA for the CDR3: TGTGCCAGCAGCCACAACAGGGATGCCTACGAGCAGTACTTC. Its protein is CASSHNRDAYEQYF.

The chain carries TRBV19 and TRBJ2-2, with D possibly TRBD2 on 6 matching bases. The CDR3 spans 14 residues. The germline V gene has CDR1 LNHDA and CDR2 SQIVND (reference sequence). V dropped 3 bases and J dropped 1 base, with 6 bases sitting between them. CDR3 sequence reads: CASSIGGNTGELFF. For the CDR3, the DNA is TGTGCCAGTAGTATCGGGGGGAACACCGGGGAGCTGTTTTTT.

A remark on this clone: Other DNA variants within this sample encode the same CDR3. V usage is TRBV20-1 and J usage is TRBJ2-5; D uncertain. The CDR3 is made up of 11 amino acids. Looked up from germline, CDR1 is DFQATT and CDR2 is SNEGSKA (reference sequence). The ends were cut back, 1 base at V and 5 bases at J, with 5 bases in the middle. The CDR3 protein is CSARAGETQYF. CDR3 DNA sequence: TGCAGTGCTAGAGCGGGCGAGACCCAGTACTTC.

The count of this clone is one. The CDR3 region has the DNA TGTGCCAGCAGAAAAGGGGGGAACACTGAAGCTTTCTTT. Protein sequence: CASRKGGNTEAFF. This chain connects TRBV6-5 to TRBJ1-1; TRBD1 might be the D (6 bases). The germline gives CDR1 MNHEY, CDR2 SVGAGI. Trimming cost V 6 bases and J 1 base, with 9 bases left between them. The CDR3 runs to 13 residues.

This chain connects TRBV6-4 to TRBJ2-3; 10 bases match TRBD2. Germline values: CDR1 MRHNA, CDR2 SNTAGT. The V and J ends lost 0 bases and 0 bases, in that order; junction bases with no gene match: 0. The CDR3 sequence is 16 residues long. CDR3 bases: TGTGCCAGCAGTGACTCGACTAGCGGGAGCACAGATACGCAGTATTTT. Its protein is CASSDSTSGSTDTQYF.

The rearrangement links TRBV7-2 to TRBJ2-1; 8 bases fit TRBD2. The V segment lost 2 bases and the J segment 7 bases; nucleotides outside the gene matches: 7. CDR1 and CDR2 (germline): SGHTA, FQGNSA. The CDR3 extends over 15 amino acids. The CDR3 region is CASSLTGLVGNEQFF. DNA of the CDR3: TGTGCCAGCAGCTTAACGGGACTAGTCGGGAATGAGCAGTTCTTC. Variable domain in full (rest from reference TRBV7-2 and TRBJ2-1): GAGVSQSPSNKVTEKGKDVELRCDPISGHTALYWYRQSLGQGLEFLIYFQGNSAPDKSGLPSDRFSAERTGGSVSTLTIQRTQQEDSAVYLCASSLTGLVGNEQFFGPGTRLTVL.

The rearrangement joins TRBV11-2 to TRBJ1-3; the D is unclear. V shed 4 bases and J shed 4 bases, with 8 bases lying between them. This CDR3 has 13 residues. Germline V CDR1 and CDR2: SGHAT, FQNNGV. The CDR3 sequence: CASSSLGGNTIYF. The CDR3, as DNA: TGTGCCAGCAGCTCTTTAGGGGGAAACACCATATATTTT.

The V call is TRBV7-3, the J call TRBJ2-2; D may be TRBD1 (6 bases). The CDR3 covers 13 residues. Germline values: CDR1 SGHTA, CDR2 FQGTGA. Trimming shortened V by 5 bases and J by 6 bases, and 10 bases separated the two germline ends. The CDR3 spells CASSIQGAGELFF. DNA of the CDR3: TGTGCCAGCAGCATACAGGGAGCCGGGGAGCTGTTTTTT. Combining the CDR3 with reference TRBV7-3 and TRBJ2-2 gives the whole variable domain GAGVSQTPSNKVTEKGKYVELRCDPISGHTALYWYRQSLGQGPEFLIYFQGTGAADDSGLPNDRFFAVRPEGSVSTLKIQRTERGDSAVYLCASSIQGAGELFFGEGSRLTVL.

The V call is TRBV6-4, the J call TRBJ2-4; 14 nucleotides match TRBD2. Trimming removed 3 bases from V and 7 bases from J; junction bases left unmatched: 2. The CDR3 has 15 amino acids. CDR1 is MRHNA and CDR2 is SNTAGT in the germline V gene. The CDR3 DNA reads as TGTGCCAGCAGTGAGACTAGCGGGGGGGTCAACATTCAGTACTTC. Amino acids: CASSETSGGVNIQYF.